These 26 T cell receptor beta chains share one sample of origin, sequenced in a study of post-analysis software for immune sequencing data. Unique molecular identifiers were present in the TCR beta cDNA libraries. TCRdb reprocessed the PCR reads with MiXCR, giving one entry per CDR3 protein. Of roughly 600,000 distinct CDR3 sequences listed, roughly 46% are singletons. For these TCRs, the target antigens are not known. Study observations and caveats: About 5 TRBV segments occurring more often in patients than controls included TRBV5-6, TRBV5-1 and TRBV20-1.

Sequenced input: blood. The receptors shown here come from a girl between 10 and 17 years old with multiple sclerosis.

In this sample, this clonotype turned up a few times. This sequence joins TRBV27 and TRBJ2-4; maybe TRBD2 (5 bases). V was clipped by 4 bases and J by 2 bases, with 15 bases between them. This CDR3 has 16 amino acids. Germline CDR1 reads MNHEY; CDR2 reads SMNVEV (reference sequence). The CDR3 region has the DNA TGTGCCAGCAGTTCCGAGGGCAGGAGGTCCAAAAACATTCAGTACTTC. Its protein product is CASSSEGRRSKNIQYF.

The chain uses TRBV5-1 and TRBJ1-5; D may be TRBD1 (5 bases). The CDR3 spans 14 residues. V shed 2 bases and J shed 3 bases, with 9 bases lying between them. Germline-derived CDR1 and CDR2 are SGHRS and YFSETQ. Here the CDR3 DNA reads TGCGCCAGCAGCTTAACAGGCCCCAATCAGCCCCAGCATTTT. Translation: CASSLTGPNQPQHF.

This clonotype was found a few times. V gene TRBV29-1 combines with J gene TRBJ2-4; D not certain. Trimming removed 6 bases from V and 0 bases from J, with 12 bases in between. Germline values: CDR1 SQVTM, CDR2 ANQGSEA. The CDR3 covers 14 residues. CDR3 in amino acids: CSVAPVLAKNIQYF. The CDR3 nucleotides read TGCAGCGTCGCTCCCGTACTAGCCAAAAACATTCAGTACTTC.

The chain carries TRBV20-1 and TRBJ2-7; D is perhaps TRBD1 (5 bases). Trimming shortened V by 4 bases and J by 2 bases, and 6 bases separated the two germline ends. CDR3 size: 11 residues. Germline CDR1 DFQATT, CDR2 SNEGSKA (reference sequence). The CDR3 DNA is TGCAGTGCTAAAGGGGCCTACGAGCAGTACTTC. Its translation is CSAKGAYEQYF.

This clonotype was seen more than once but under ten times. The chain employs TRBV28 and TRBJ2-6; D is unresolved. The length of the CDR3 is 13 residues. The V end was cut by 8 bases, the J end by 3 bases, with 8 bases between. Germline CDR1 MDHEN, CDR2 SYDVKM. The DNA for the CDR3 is TGTGCCAGCCACCCCTGTGGGGCCAACGTCCTGACTTTC. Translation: CASHPCGANVLTF.

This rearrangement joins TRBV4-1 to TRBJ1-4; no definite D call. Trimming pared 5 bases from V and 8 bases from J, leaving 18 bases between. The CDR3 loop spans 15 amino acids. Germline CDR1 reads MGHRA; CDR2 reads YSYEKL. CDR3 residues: CASSGGVRVEEKLFF. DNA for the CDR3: TGCGCCAGCAGCGGAGGTGTGAGGGTAGAGGAAAAACTGTTTTTT.

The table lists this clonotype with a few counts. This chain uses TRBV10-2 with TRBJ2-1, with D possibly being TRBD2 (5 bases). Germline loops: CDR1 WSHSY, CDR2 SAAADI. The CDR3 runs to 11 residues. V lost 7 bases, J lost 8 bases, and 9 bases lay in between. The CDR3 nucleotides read TGCGCCAGCACTAGAGGGTATGAGCAGTTCTTC. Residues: CASTRGYEQFF.

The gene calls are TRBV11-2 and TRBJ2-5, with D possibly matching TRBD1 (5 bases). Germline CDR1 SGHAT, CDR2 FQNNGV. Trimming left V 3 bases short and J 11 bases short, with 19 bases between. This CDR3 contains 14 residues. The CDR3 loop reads CASSLAFGADEQYF. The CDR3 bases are TGTGCCAGCAGCTTGGCTTTTGGGGCCGATGAGCAGTACTTC.

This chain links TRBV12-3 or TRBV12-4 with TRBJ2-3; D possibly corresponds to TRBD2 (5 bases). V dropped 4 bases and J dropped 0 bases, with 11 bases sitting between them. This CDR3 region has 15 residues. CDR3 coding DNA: TGTGCCAGCAGTTGGGCTAGCCTGAGCACAGATACGCAGTATTTT. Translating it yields CASSWASLSTDTQYF.

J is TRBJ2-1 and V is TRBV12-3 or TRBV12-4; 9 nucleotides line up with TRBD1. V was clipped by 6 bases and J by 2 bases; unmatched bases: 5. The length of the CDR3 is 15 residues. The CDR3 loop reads CASRVGQGTYNEQFF. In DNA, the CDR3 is TGTGCCAGCAGAGTTGGACAGGGGACCTACAATGAGCAGTTCTTC.

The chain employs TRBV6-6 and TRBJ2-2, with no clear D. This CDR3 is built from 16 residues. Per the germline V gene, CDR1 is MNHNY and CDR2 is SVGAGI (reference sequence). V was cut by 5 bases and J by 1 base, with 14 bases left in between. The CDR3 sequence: CASSAGHWLNTGELFF. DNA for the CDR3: TGTGCCAGCAGTGCTGGGCACTGGTTGAACACCGGGGAGCTGTTTTTT.

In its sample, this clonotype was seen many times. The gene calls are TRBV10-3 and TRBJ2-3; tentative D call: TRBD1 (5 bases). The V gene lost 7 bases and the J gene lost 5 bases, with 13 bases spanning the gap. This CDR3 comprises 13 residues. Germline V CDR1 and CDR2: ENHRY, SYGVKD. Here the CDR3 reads CAINAGIGDTQYF. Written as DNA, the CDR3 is TGTGCCATCAACGCAGGGATCGGAGATACGCAGTATTTT.

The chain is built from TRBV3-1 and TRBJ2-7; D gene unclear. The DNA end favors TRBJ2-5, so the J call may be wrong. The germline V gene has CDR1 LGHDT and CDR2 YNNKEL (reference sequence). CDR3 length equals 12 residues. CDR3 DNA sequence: TGTGCCAGCAGCCAAGGGTCGGGGACCCAGTACTTC. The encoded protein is CASSQGSGTQYF.

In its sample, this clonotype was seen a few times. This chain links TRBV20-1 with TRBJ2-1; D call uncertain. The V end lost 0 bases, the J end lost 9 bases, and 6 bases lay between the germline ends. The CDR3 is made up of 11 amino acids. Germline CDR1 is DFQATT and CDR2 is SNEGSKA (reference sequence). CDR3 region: CSARDLGEQFF. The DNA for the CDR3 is TGCAGTGCTAGAGATCTCGGTGAGCAGTTCTTC.

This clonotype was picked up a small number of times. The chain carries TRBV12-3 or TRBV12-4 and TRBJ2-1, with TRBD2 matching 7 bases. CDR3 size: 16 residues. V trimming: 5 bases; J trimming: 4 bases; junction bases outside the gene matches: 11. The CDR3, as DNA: TGTGCCAGCAGTGTAAGCGGGAAGGTATTTTACAATGAGCAGTTCTTC. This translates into CASSVSGKVFYNEQFF.

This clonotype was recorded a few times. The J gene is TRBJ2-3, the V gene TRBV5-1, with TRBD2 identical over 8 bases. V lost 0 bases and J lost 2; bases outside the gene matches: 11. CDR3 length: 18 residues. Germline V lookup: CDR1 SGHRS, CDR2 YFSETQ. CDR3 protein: CASSLAVWAGGATDTQYF. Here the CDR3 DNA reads TGCGCCAGCAGCTTGGCTGTCTGGGCGGGGGGCGCCACAGATACGCAGTATTTT.

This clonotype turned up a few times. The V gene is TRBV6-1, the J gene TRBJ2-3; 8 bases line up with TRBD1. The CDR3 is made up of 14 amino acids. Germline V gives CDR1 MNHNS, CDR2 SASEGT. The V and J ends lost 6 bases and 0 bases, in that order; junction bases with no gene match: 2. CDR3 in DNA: TGTGCCAGCAGGACAGGGGCGAGCACAGATACGCAGTATTTT. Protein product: CASRTGASTDTQYF.

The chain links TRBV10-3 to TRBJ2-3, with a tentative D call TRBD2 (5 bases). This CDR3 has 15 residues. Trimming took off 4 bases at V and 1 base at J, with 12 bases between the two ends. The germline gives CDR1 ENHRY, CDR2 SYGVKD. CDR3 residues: CAISGDFGGTDTQYF. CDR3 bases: TGTGCCATCAGTGGGGATTTCGGGGGCACAGATACGCAGTATTTT.

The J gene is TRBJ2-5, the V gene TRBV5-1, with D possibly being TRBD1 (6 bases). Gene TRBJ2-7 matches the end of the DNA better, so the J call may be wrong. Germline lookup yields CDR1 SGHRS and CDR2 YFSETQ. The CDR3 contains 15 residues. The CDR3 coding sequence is TGCGCCAGCAGCCTAGACAGGTCGGGTAGGTACGAGCAGTACTTC. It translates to CASSLDRSGRYEQYF.

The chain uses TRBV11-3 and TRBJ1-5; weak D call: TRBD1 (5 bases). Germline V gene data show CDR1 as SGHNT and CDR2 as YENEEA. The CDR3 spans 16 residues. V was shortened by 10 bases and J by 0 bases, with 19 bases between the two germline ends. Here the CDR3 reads CAIWDGSFNSNQPQHF. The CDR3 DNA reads TGTGCCATCTGGGACGGCTCTTTCAATAGCAATCAGCCCCAGCATTTT.

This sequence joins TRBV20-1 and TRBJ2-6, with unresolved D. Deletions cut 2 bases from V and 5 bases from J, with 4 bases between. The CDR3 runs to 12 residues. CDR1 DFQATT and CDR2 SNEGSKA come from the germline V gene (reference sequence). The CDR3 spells CSARNWANVLTF. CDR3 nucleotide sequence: TGCAGTGCTAGAAACTGGGCCAACGTCCTGACTTTC.

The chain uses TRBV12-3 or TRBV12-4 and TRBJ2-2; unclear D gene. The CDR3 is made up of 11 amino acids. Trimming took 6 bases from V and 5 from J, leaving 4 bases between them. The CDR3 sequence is CASRKTGELFF. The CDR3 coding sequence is TGTGCCAGCAGAAAAACCGGGGAGCTGTTTTTT.

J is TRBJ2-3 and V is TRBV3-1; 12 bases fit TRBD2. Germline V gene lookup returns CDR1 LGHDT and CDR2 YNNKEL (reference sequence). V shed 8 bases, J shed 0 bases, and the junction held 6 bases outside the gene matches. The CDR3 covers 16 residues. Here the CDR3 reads CASAPLAGGSTDTQYF. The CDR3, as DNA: TGTGCCAGCGCCCCCCTAGCGGGAGGGAGCACAGATACGCAGTATTTT.

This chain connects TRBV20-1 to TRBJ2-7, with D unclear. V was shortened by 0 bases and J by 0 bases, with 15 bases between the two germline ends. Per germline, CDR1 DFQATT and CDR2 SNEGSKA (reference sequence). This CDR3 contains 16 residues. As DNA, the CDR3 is TGCAGTGCTAGAGATAGGGCAGCCGCCCCCTCCTACGAGCAGTACTTC. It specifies CSARDRAAAPSYEQYF.

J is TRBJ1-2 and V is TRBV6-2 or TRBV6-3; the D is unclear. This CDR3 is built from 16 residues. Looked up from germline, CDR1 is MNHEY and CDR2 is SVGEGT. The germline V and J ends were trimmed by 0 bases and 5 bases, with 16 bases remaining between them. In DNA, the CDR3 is TGTGCCAGCAGTTACTCCGCAGGTGGATCCACATATGGCTACACCTTC. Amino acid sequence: CASSYSAGGSTYGYTF.

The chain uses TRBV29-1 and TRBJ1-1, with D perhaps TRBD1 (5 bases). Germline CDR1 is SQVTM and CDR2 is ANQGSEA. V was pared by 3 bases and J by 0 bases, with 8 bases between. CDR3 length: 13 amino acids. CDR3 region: CSVEGQLNTEAFF. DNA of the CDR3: TGCAGCGTTGAGGGGCAGCTGAACACTGAAGCTTTCTTT.